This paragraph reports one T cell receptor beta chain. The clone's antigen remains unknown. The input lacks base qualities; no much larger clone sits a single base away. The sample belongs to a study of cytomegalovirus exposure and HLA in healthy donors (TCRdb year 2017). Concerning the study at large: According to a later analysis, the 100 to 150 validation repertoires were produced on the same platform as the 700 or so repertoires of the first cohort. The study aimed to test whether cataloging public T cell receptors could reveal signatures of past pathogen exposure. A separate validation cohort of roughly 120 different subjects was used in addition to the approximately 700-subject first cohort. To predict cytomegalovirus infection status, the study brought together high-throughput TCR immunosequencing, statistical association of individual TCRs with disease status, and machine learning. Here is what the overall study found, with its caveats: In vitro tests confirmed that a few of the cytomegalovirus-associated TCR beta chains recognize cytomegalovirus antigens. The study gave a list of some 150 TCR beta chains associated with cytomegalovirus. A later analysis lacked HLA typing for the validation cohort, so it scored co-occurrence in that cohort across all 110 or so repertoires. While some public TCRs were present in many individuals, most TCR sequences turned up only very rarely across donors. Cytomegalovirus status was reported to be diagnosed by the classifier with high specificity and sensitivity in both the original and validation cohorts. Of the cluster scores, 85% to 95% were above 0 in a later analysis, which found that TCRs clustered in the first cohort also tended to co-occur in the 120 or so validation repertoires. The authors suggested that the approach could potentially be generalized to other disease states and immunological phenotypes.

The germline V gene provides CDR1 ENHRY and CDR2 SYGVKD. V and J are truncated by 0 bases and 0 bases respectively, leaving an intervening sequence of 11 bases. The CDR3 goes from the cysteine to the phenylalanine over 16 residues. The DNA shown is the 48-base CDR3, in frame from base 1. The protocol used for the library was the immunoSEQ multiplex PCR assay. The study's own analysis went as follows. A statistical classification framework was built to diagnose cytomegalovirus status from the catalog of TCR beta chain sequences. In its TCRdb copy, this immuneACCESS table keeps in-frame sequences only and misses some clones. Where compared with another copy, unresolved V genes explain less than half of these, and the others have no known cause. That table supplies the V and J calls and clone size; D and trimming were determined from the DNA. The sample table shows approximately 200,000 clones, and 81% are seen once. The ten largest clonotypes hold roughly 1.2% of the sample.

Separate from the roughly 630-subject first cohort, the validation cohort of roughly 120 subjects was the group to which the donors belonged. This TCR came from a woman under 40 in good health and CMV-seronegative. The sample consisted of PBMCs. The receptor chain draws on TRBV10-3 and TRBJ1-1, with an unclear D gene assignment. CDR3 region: CAISESRGFMNTEAFF. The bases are TGTGCCATCAGTGAGTCCCGGGGATTCATGAACACTGAAGCTTTCTTT.